The rows below give T cell receptor beta chains drawn from one sample of a study of cytomegalovirus exposure and HLA in healthy donors. Method: immunoSEQ multiplex PCR; TCRdb's copy keeps in-frame clones and lacks some. The sample lists some 130,000 clones; roughly four fifths were seen once. The sample taken for sequencing was PBMCs. Source of these receptors: a woman aged 50 to 60 in good health and CMV-seronegative. Each CDR3 is given without its conserved first and last residue. Clone size is stated in some rows and not others, as once, few, many or a class when expanded.

v_gene: TRBV29-1; j_gene: TRBJ2-1; abundance: .; CDR3aa: SVVPREYNEQF
v_gene: TRBV19; j_gene: TRBJ2-1; abundance: .; CDR3aa: ASSLGAGDSNEQF
v_gene: TRBV28; j_gene: TRBJ2-7; abundance: .; CDR3aa: ASTSGTYEQY
v_gene: TRBV6-1; j_gene: TRBJ2-1; abundance: .; CDR3aa: ASSDSGQQF
v_gene: TRBV4-3; j_gene: TRBJ2-5; abundance: once; CDR3aa: ASSQVPQGGTQY
v_gene: TRBV30; j_gene: TRBJ1-5; abundance: .; CDR3aa: AWRDRSNQPQH
v_gene: TRBV7-9; j_gene: TRBJ2-3; abundance: .; CDR3aa: ASRRQGPADTQY
v_gene: TRBV6-5; j_gene: TRBJ1-1; abundance: .; CDR3aa: ASSLQGNTEAF
v_gene: TRBV19; j_gene: TRBJ1-4; abundance: .; CDR3aa: ATSKGKTNEKLF
v_gene: TRBV28; j_gene: TRBJ2-2; abundance: few; CDR3aa: ASSFFSGSNTGELF
v_gene: TRBV27; j_gene: TRBJ1-5; abundance: .; CDR3aa: ASSPGTGVRSNQPQH
v_gene: TRBV6-6; j_gene: TRBJ1-1; abundance: few; CDR3aa: ASSLQGNTEAF
v_gene: TRBV2; j_gene: TRBJ1-3; abundance: .; CDR3aa: ASLQRSGNTIY
v_gene: TRBV28; j_gene: TRBJ2-5; abundance: .; CDR3aa: ASTRRREKETQY
v_gene: TRBV5-1; j_gene: TRBJ2-5; abundance: .; CDR3aa: ASSWGTSGRGETQY
v_gene: TRBV4-3; j_gene: TRBJ2-7; abundance: few; CDR3aa: ASSLGTAYEQY
v_gene: TRBV9; j_gene: TRBJ2-2; abundance: .; CDR3aa: ASSVRLASGELF
v_gene: TRBV4-1; j_gene: TRBJ1-1; abundance: .; CDR3aa: ASSPRQGHTEAF
v_gene: TRBV4-1; j_gene: TRBJ2-3; abundance: .; CDR3aa: ASSQVPGSTDTQY
v_gene: TRBV29-1; j_gene: TRBJ2-7; abundance: .; CDR3aa: SVVQGAYEQY
v_gene: TRBV27; j_gene: TRBJ1-1; abundance: .; CDR3aa: ASSPRASGAEAF
v_gene: TRBV4-1; j_gene: TRBJ1-2; abundance: .; CDR3aa: ASSQGGAVFSYT
v_gene: TRBV28; j_gene: TRBJ1-1; abundance: .; CDR3aa: ASSFGTEAF
v_gene: TRBV10-3; j_gene: TRBJ1-1; abundance: .; CDR3aa: AISEPPGTGLTEAF
v_gene: TRBV6-1; j_gene: TRBJ1-1; abundance: .; CDR3aa: ASRRDPEGTEAF
v_gene: TRBV29-1; j_gene: TRBJ2-3; abundance: .; CDR3aa: SGRLVGVTDTQY
v_gene: TRBV7-2; j_gene: TRBJ1-5; abundance: .; CDR3aa: ASSTGQGAHNQPQH
v_gene: TRBV27; j_gene: TRBJ1-4; abundance: .; CDR3aa: ASSGRGSGEKLF
v_gene: TRBV7-2; j_gene: TRBJ2-1; abundance: .; CDR3aa: ASSALAVSYNEQF
v_gene: TRBV27; j_gene: TRBJ1-2; abundance: few; CDR3aa: ASSPRTGTNYGYT
v_gene: TRBV30; j_gene: TRBJ1-4; abundance: once; CDR3aa: ATRDRGPFEKLF
v_gene: TRBV7-2; j_gene: TRBJ2-5; abundance: .; CDR3aa: ASSLQGLGTQY
v_gene: TRBV29-1; j_gene: TRBJ1-2; abundance: few; CDR3aa: SGDTGNYGYT
v_gene: TRBV19; j_gene: TRBJ2-1; abundance: once; CDR3aa: ASSNRGTGNEQF
v_gene: TRBV7-2; j_gene: TRBJ2-7; abundance: .; CDR3aa: ASSRTGTGSYEQY
v_gene: TRBV15; j_gene: TRBJ1-1; abundance: once; CDR3aa: ATSSSVNTEAF
v_gene: TRBV4-3; j_gene: TRBJ2-7; abundance: .; CDR3aa: ASSQSGDRGSYEQY
v_gene: TRBV19; j_gene: TRBJ2-6; abundance: once; CDR3aa: ASSIGGLSGANVLT
v_gene: TRBV19; j_gene: TRBJ1-5; abundance: .; CDR3aa: ASSIDATGNQPQH
v_gene: TRBV4-3; j_gene: .; abundance: .; CDR3aa: ASSRDRGSVYEQY
v_gene: TRBV30; j_gene: TRBJ2-1; abundance: .; CDR3aa: ARDRGYNEQF
v_gene: TRBV6-4; j_gene: TRBJ2-2; abundance: .; CDR3aa: ASSDPGARELF
v_gene: TRBV7-2; j_gene: TRBJ2-4; abundance: .; CDR3aa: ASSSVDRVIGIQY
v_gene: TRBV6-5; j_gene: TRBJ1-5; abundance: .; CDR3aa: ASSSYSNQPQH
v_gene: TRBV6-6; j_gene: TRBJ2-3; abundance: .; CDR3aa: ASTSSGGIRPDTQY